This TCR beta chain was recovered during a study of T cell responses to AZD1222 COVID-19 vaccine. Study context: Second-dose intervals of approximately 4 or approximately 12 weeks were pooled.

Remarks on this clone: Its antigen is unknown.

The assay was immunoSEQ multiplex PCR, and TCRdb's table has in-frame clones only and misses some. The sample has some 140,000 clones, 84% seen once. The V end was cut by 3 bases, the J end by 5 bases, with 17 bases between. Germline loops: CDR1 MDHEN, CDR2 SYDVKM. CDR3 length equals 16 residues. Study-wide points: There were repertoire samples only from the period after the peak T cell response. The study reported that nearly half of spike-specific TCRs target unmutated variant regions.

The receptor was isolated from an adult in good health. The V call is TRBV28, the J call TRBJ1-5, with D tentatively TRBD1 (5 bases). The sample consisted of peripheral blood, taken on day 0 of AZD1222 vaccination. The CDR3 nucleotides are TGTGCCAGCAGTTTGATGTCAACAAGGGGTTATCAGCCCCAGCATTTT. Its translation is CASSLMSTRGYQPQHF.